The rows below give T cell receptor beta chains drawn from one sample of a study of blood T cell repertoires in COVID-19. Measured with immunoSEQ multiplex PCR; TCRdb has only the in-frame clones, and not every one. The sample holds 200,000 or so clones, around four fifths seen once. Specimen: peripheral blood. The receptors here all came from an elderly woman with COVID-19, enrolled during active disease. Each CDR3 is given with its conserved first and last residue. The order of the fields is clone size, J gene, D gene, V gene, CDR3 protein, CDR3 DNA. The D gene is left open where the match is weak. Clone size is stated in some rows and not others, as once, few, many or a class when expanded.

NA | TRBJ2-5 | TRBD2 | TRBV5-1 | CASSFSGGAQETQYF | TGCGCCAGCAGCTTTAGCGGGGGCGCACAAGAGACCCAGTACTTC
few | TRBJ2-1 | TRBD1 | TRBV5-1 | CASSSIQGDNEQFF | TGCGCCAGCAGCTCCATTCAGGGGGACAATGAGCAGTTCTTC
NA | TRBJ2-5 | NA | TRBV5-4 | CASSLDGGTQYF | TGTGCCAGCAGCTTGGATGGAGGGACCCAGTACTTC
NA | TRBJ2-3 | TRBD1 | TRBV7-8 | CASSSDRQGRRTDTQYF | TGTGCCAGCAGTTCCGACCGACAGGGTAGGCGAACAGATACGCAGTATTTT
NA | TRBJ1-1 | NA | TRBV18 | CASSTQPILAPHAAFF | TGTGCCAGCTCTACCCAGCCCATTTTAGCACCCCACGCAGCTTTCTTT
NA | TRBJ1-6 | NA | TRBV4-3 | CASSQGQSSYNSPLHF | TGCGCCAGCAGCCAAGGACAGAGCTCCTATAATTCACCCCTCCACTTT
NA | TRBJ2-4 | TRBD1 | TRBV5-5 | CASSRGLQGALGNIQYF | TGTGCCAGCAGCCGAGGACTACAGGGGGCGCTTGGAAACATTCAGTACTTC
NA | TRBJ1-6 | NA | TRBV28 | CASSLNRYNSPLHF | TGTGCCAGCAGTTTGAACAGATATAATTCACCCCTCCACTTT
NA | TRBJ1-1 | TRBD1 | TRBV11-3 | CASSLEMGSGGSNTEAFF | TGTGCCAGCAGCTTAGAAATGGGGTCAGGGGGGTCGAACACTGAAGCTTTCTTT
NA | TRBJ1-2 | NA | TRBV2 | CASSIRDGYTF | TGTGCCAGCAGTATCAGGGATGGCTACACCTTC
NA | TRBJ1-5 | NA | TRBV10-3 | CAIGGTEFNQPQHF | TGTGCCATCGGGGGGACGGAATTTAATCAGCCCCAGCATTTT
NA | TRBJ2-3 | NA | TRBV9 | CASSVSGLRDTQYF | TGTGCCAGCAGCGTCAGCGGGCTTAGGGATACGCAGTATTTT
NA | TRBJ2-3 | NA | TRBV4-1 | CASSQDTNGDTQYF | TGCGCCAGCAGCCAAGATACTAATGGAGATACGCAGTATTTT
NA | TRBJ1-2 | NA | TRBV19 | CASSKHGYTF | TGTGCCAGTAGTAAGCATGGCTACACCTTC
few | TRBJ2-6 | NA | TRBV13 | CASSLRRSEATGANVLTF | TGTGCCAGCAGCCTCCGGCGATCCGAGGCTACGGGGGCCAACGTCCTGACTTTC
NA | TRBJ1-1 | TRBD1 | TRBV28 | CASRGRQGASEAFF | TGTGCCAGCAGGGGGAGACAGGGGGCTTCTGAAGCTTTCTTT
NA | TRBJ2-5 | NA | TRBV5-4 | CASSPGQQETQYF | TGTGCCAGCAGCCCCGGACAGCAAGAGACCCAGTACTTC
few | TRBJ1-1 | NA | TRBV7-2 | CASSFDNANTEAFF | TGTGCCAGCAGCTTCGACAATGCGAACACTGAAGCTTTCTTT
NA | TRBJ1-4 | TRBD1 | TRBV5-5 | CASSAGQGGYTNEKLFF | TGTGCCAGCAGCGCGGGACAGGGAGGTTACACTAATGAAAAACTGTTTTTT
NA | TRBJ2-1 | NA | TRBV2 | CASSERGGHSYNEQFF | TGTGCCAGCAGTGAACGCGGGGGACACTCCTACAATGAGCAGTTCTTC
NA | TRBJ2-5 | TRBD1 | TRBV5-4 | CASSGATGGKQTQYF | TGTGCCAGCAGCGGTGCTACAGGGGGCAAGCAGACCCAGTACTTC
NA | TRBJ1-1 | NA | TRBV19 | CASSTSTIMNTEAFF | TGTGCCAGTAGTACCTCGACTATCATGAACACTGAAGCTTTCTTT
NA | TRBJ1-1 | NA | TRBV6-1 | CASSDSRRTEAFF | TGTGCCAGCAGTGATTCAAGGCGGACTGAAGCTTTCTTT
NA | TRBJ1-3 | TRBD1 | TRBV10-3 | CAIRDLQGAGNTIYF | TGTGCCATCAGGGACTTACAGGGGGCGGGAAACACCATATATTTT
NA | TRBJ1-1 | NA | TRBV5-1 | CASSMGGMNTEAFF | TGCGCCAGCAGCATGGGAGGCATGAACACTGAAGCTTTCTTT
NA | TRBJ1-3 | TRBD1 | TRBV6-5 | CASSPTGGDQYTIYF | TGTGCCAGCAGTCCGACAGGGGGGGATCAGTACACCATATATTTT
NA | TRBJ2-7 | TRBD2 | TRBV9 | CASSARTSGGEQYF | TGTGCCAGCAGCGCGAGGACTAGCGGGGGCGAGCAGTACTTC
NA | TRBJ2-7 | TRBD2 | TRBV4-3 | CASSQDLSSGGTRGYEQYF | TGCGCCAGCAGCCAAGATCTGAGTAGCGGGGGCACCCGAGGCTACGAGCAGTACTTC
NA | TRBJ2-5 | NA | TRBV10-3 | CATGGQETQYF | TGTGCCACCGGGGGCCAAGAGACCCAGTACTTC
NA | TRBJ1-2 | TRBD1 | TRBV9 | CASSVGVGGATGYTF | TGTGCCAGCAGCGTAGGAGTAGGGGGCGCGACTGGCTACACCTTC
NA | TRBJ2-7 | TRBD1 | TRBV19 | CASRDRVSEQYF | TGTGCCAGTAGAGACAGGGTGTCCGAGCAGTACTTC
NA | TRBJ2-3 | TRBD1 | TRBV6-6 | CASKGQGADTQYF | TGTGCCAGCAAGGGGCAGGGGGCAGATACGCAGTATTTT
NA | TRBJ1-1 | NA | TRBV5-1 | CASSLRTKNTEAFF | TGCGCCAGCAGCTTGAGGACTAAGAACACTGAAGCTTTCTTT
NA | TRBJ2-2 | NA | TRBV3-1/TRBV3-2 | CASSQAPPQTGVGELFF | TGTGCCAGCAGCCAAGCCCCACCCCAAACAGGAGTAGGGGAGCTGTTTTTT
few | TRBJ1-4 | NA | TRBV6-6 | CASRQGNEKLFF | TGTGCCAGCAGACAGGGTAATGAAAAACTGTTTTTT